These 17 T cell receptor beta chains share one sample of origin, sequenced in a study of blood T cells in healthy people across ages. Then a second PCR, running roughly 7 to 12 cycles, was carried out with a sample-barcoded 5' primer and a J-beta primer mix. TCRdb re-analysed the 5' RACE reads in MiXCR, keeping a single row per CDR3 protein. This repertoire shows around 1,000,000 distinct CDR3 sequences, under 30% found once; its top ten account for less than 0.75%. These data were also filed under a second study, of T cells of mothers and their children.

The sequencing sample was made of blood. These receptors were obtained from a girl aged 2 to 10 in good health.

This clonotype was recorded only once. The chain couples TRBV27 to TRBJ2-7; 10 bases fit TRBD2. The DNA end is a closer match to TRBJ2-5, so the J assignment may be wrong. From germline, CDR1 is MNHEY and CDR2 SMNVEV (reference sequence). CDR3 length: 12 residues. The DNA for the CDR3 is TGTGCCAGCCCTAGCGGGAGAGAGACCCAGTACTTC. The encoded protein is CASPSGRETQYF.

Here the CDR3 DNA reads TGTGCCAGCAGTTTTTTAACTAGCGGGGGGAAAAAGACAGATACGCAGTATTTT. It is translated as CASSFLTSGGKKTDTQYF. The chain links TRBV12-3 or TRBV12-4 to TRBJ2-3, with 12 nucleotides matching TRBD2. V shed 3 bases, J shed 3 bases, and the junction held 10 bases outside the gene matches. This CDR3 has 18 amino acids.

A few counts support this clonotype. The chain combines TRBV24-1 with TRBJ2-7; TRBD2 is a possible D gene (6 bases). The CDR3 spans 13 residues. The germline gives CDR1 KGHDR, CDR2 SFDVKD. V was shortened by 2 bases and J by 9 bases, with 13 bases between the two germline ends. The CDR3: CATSDWRTGGQYF. DNA of the CDR3: TGTGCCACCAGTGATTGGAGAACCGGGGGGCAGTACTTC.

This sequence joins TRBV6-6 and TRBJ2-7; 12 nucleotides align to TRBD2. This CDR3 comprises 16 residues. V trimming: 4 bases; J trimming: 2 bases; junction bases outside the gene matches: 6. Germline V gene data show CDR1 as MNHNY and CDR2 as SVGAGI (reference sequence). The DNA of the CDR3 is TGTGCCAGCAGTTTACGTCGGACTAGCGGGACCTACGAGCAGTACTTC. Translation gives CASSLRRTSGTYEQYF.

This clonotype was seen only a few times. The chain uses TRBV24-1 and TRBJ2-4; D gene ambiguous. The CDR3 consists of 13 residues. The germline V gene has CDR1 KGHDR and CDR2 SFDVKD. The V end was cut by 8 bases, the J end by 4 bases, with 11 bases between. The CDR3 region is CATKNLGKNIQYF. Written as DNA, the CDR3 is TGTGCCACCAAGAACTTAGGAAAAAACATTCAGTACTTC.

This chain uses TRBV11-2 with TRBJ2-1; TRBD1 matches at 9 bases. V was pared by 5 bases and J by 1 base, with 6 bases of the junction left unmatched. Germline V gene data show CDR1 as SGHAT and CDR2 as FQNNGV. The CDR3 sequence is 16 residues long. The CDR3 spells CASSIYRGRSYNEQFF. CDR3 DNA: TGTGCCAGCAGCATCTACAGGGGGCGGTCCTACAATGAGCAGTTCTTC.

This clonotype was observed a handful of times. The rearrangement uses TRBV29-1 and TRBJ1-2; D may be TRBD1 (5 bases). The germline V and J ends were trimmed by 7 bases and 7 bases, with 19 bases remaining between them. From germline, CDR1 is SQVTM and CDR2 ANQGSEA. CDR3 length: 13 amino acids. CDR3 coding DNA: TGCAGCGCCGAGAGGGGTCCCGCCTTTGGCTACACCTTC. Its translation is CSAERGPAFGYTF.

V gene TRBV23-1 combines with J gene TRBJ1-6; D is unclear. TRBV23-1 is placed among ORFs of uncertain function. The CDR3 covers 17 residues. The V and J ends lost 8 bases and 0 bases respectively, with 17 bases between them. In nucleotides, the CDR3 is TGCGCCAGCCGGTACAGATCCAAGATCTCCTATAATTCACCCCTCCACTTT. Encoded protein: CASRYRSKISYNSPLHF.

This clonotype was counted only a few times. This sequence joins TRBV5-1 and TRBJ2-3; the match to TRBD2 covers 12 bases. Germline V gene lookup returns CDR1 SGHRS and CDR2 YFSETQ. There are 15 residues in the CDR3. The junction had 4 bases not matched to a gene; V was cut back by 6 bases and J by 2 bases. CDR3: CASNRLAGVTDTQYF. The CDR3 DNA sequence: TGCGCCAGCAATAGACTAGCGGGGGTCACAGATACGCAGTATTTT.

The rearrangement uses TRBV4-2 and TRBJ2-5; D is possibly TRBD1 or TRBD2 (6 bases each). V gave up 5 bases and J gave up 10 bases, with 20 bases separating them. Germline V CDR1 and CDR2: LGHNA, YNFKEQ. The CDR3 extends over 14 amino acids. The CDR3 DNA follows: TGTGCCAGCAGCGCACAGGGACGGGGGAGAATCCAGTACTTC. Its protein is CASSAQGRGRIQYF.

Points on this clonotype: At one end the junction does not follow the germline gene, possibly because of a read error. The chain uses TRBV24-1 and TRBJ2-3, with 10 bases that match TRBD1. The germline gives CDR1 KGHDR, CDR2 SFDVKD. This CDR3 has 15 residues. CDR3 amino acids: CATSFGTGATDMQYF. DNA of the CDR3: TGTGCCACGTCTTTCGGGACAGGGGCCACAGATATGCAGTATTTT.

The genes are TRBV9 and TRBJ2-3; possible D gene TRBD2, 5 bases. V was shortened by 0 bases and J by 0 bases, with 14 bases between the two germline ends. The V gene's germline CDR1 is SGDLS and CDR2 YYNGEE. This CDR3 spans 17 amino acids. The DNA of the CDR3 is TGTGCCAGCAGCGTAGTAGGACTCCCCCACAGCACAGATACGCAGTATTTT. This encodes CASSVVGLPHSTDTQYF.

This clonotype was picked up a small number of times. This chain connects TRBV4-1 to TRBJ1-2; no reliable D call. This CDR3 is built from 16 residues. Trimming left V 1 base short and J 8 bases short, with 20 bases between. Germline CDR1 and CDR2: MGHRA and YSYEKL. CDR3 nucleotide sequence: TGCGCCAGCAGCCAAGTTTCCTCGATTGACCTCACGGGCTACACCTTC. This codes for CASSQVSSIDLTGYTF.

The rearrangement joins TRBV12-3 or TRBV12-4 to TRBJ1-2, with D maybe TRBD1 (5 bases). Trimming removed 2 bases at V and 5 bases at J, with 15 bases between. CDR3 length: 15 amino acids. As DNA, the CDR3 is TGTGCCAGCAGTTTAATGACAGCTCCTCGTTATGGCTACACCTTC. Translating gives CASSLMTAPRYGYTF.

This clonotype showed up just a few times. The rearrangement uses TRBV29-1 and TRBJ2-1; no clear D gene. The V gene lost 4 bases and the J gene lost 7 bases, with 8 bases spanning the gap. From germline, CDR1 is SQVTM and CDR2 ANQGSEA. This CDR3 spans 11 amino acids. The CDR3 loop reads CSVVSDNEQFF. The CDR3 DNA reads as TGCAGCGTTGTAAGTGATAATGAGCAGTTCTTC.

The chain has TRBV20-1 and TRBJ2-3; D possibly corresponds to TRBD2 (5 bases). V lost 0 bases and J lost 4, with 8 bases in between. CDR3 length equals 13 residues. Germline V CDR1 and CDR2: DFQATT, SNEGSKA (reference sequence). CDR3 amino acids: CSARDTRSDTQYF. DNA of the CDR3: TGCAGTGCTAGAGATACTAGGTCAGATACGCAGTATTTT.

The chain is built from TRBV5-5 and TRBJ1-5; the D is unclear. The germline V and J ends were trimmed by 0 bases and 7 bases, with 8 bases remaining between them. Germline assignment: CDR1 SGHKS and CDR2 YYEKEE (reference sequence). The CDR3 totals 13 residues. Written as DNA, the CDR3 is TGTGCCAGCAGCTTGGAAGGGAGGCAGCCCCAGCATTTT. Translation: CASSLEGRQPQHF.